The next 2 T cell receptor beta chains were all read from a single sample in a study of blood T cells in healthy people across ages. A J-beta primer mix and a sample-barcoded 5' primer were used in a second PCR of about 6 to 12 cycles. TCRdb independently ran MiXCR on the 5' RACE reads; one entry per CDR3 protein. In the table there are hundreds of thousands of distinct CDR3 sequences, around 48% of which are singletons. Sequenced input: blood. Receptors originate from a woman between 55 and 75 years old in good health.

The V call is TRBV2, the J call TRBJ2-5; TRBD1 or TRBD2 may be the D gene (5 bases each). Germline assignment: CDR1 SNHLY and CDR2 FYNNEI. Trimming took off 5 bases at V and 1 base at J, with 11 bases between the two ends. The CDR3 extends over 14 amino acids. CDR3 bases: TGTGCCAGCAGTTCGGGACGGCTCCAAGAGACCCAGTACTTC. Encoded protein: CASSSGRLQETQYF. The full variable domain, completed using reference TRBV2 and TRBJ2-5, is EPEVTQTPSHQVTQMGQEVILRCVPISNHLYFYWYRQILGQKVEFLVSFYNNEISEKSEIFDDQFSVERPDGSNFTLKIRSTKLEDSAMYFCASSSGRLQETQYFGPGTRLLVL.

This clonotype was seen only a few times. V gene TRBV28 combines with J gene TRBJ2-7, with TRBD1 matching 7 bases. The CDR3 length is 15 residues. Losses at the gene ends were 2 bases for V and 2 bases for J; bases not matched to a gene: 6. Germline CDR1 is MDHEN and CDR2 is SYDVKM. The CDR3 DNA sequence: TGTGCCAGCAGTTTAACAGGGGACCTAGCCTACGAGCAGTACTTC. This encodes CASSLTGDLAYEQYF.